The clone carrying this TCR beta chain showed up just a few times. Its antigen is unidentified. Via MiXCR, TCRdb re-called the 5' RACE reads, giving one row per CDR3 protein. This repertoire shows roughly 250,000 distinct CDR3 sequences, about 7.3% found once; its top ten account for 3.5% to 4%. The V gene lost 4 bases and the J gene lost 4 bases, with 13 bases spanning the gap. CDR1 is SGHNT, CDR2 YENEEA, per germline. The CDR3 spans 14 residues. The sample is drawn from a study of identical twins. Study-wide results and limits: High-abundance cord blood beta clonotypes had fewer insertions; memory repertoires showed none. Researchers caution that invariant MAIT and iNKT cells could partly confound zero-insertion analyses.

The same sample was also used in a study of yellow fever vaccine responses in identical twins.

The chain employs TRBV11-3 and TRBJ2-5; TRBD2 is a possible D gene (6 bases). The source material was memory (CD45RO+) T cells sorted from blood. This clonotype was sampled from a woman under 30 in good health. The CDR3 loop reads CASSSSRDLETQYF. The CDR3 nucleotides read TGTGCCAGCAGCTCCTCCCGGGACTTAGAGACCCAGTACTTC.